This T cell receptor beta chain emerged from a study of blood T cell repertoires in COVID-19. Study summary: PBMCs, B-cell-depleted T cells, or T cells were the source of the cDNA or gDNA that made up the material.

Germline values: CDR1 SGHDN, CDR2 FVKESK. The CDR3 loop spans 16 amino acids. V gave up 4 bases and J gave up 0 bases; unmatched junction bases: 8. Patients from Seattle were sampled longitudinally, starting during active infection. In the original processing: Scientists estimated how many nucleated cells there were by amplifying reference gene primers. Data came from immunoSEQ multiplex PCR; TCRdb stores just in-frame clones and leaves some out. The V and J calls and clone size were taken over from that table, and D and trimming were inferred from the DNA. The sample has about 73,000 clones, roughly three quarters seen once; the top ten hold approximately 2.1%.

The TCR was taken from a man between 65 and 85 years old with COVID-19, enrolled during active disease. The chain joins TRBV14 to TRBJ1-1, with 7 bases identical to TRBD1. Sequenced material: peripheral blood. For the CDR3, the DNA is TGTGCCAGCAGCCGACCCCGACAGGGAATGAACACTGAAGCTTTCTTT. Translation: CASSRPRQGMNTEAFF.